Below are 18 T cell receptor beta chains sequenced from a single sample in a study of tumor and adjacent non-tumor tissue in lung cancer. A modified ARM-PCR protocol with three rounds of nested PCR amplified TCRbeta. In TCRdb, the multiplex PCR reads were re-called with MiXCR into one record per CDR3 protein. The sample lists over 60,000 distinct CDR3 sequences, around 86% occurring once. No cell sorting was done before RNA was extracted from the tissue. Sequences were obtained from lung tumor tissue. Source of these receptors: a woman aged 50 to 60 with non-small cell lung cancer.

This chain links TRBV20-1 with TRBJ2-7, with D tentatively TRBD2 (5 bases). V was cut by 0 bases and J by 3 bases, with 15 bases left in between. CDR1 is DFQATT and CDR2 is SNEGSKA in the germline V gene (reference sequence). The CDR3 loop spans 15 amino acids. Here the CDR3 DNA reads TGCAGTGCTAGAGATACCCGGGGTTCGGGCTACGAGCAGTACTTC. Translating gives CSARDTRGSGYEQYF.

As concerns this clonotype: A junction boundary mismatches the germline segment, possibly from a read error. DNA of the CDR3: TGTGCCAGCGTCAGTGGGGTGACGACCACAGATTCGCAGTATTTT. Amino acid sequence: CASVSGVTTTDSQYF. V and J are TRBV6-1 and TRBJ2-3, with D unresolved. The CDR3 is 15 amino acids. The germline V gene has CDR1 MNHNS and CDR2 SASEGT.

A single count supports this clonotype. A read error may account for a junction end that differs from germline. The DNA of the CDR3 is TGTGACAGCAACCAAGTCCAGGAGGCCGGGGAAAAACTGTTTTTT. As protein: CDSNQVQEAGEKLFF. The chain carries TRBV4-2 and TRBJ1-4; no clear D. CDR1 is LGHNA and CDR2 is YNFKEQ in the germline V gene. This CDR3 comprises 15 residues.

This clonotype was picked up a small number of times. A read error may account for a junction end that differs from germline. The chain uses TRBV28 and TRBJ1-4; D possibly corresponds to TRBD1 (6 bases). The germline CDR1 and CDR2 sequences are MDHEN and SYDVKM. The CDR3 covers 15 residues. The CDR3 DNA reads TGTGACAGCAGGTCCCCCTCGGGGGGCAATGAAAAACTGTTTTTT. Translation gives CDSRSPSGGNEKLFF.

Regarding this clonotype: Germline is not matched at one junction end, which may reflect a read error. This chain uses TRBV6-1 with TRBJ1-2, with a weak D call TRBD1 (6 bases). The CDR3 consists of 14 residues. Germline CDR1 and CDR2: MNHNS and SASEGT. The CDR3 here is CATGGGTINYGYTF. CDR3 DNA sequence: TGTGCCACCGGGGGGGGCACAATTAACTATGGGTACACCTTC.

The chain has TRBV7-2 and TRBJ2-1; either TRBD1 or TRBD2 may supply D (5 bases each). The CDR3 is 13 residues long. Germline values: CDR1 SGHTA, CDR2 FQGNSA. Trimming pared 3 bases from V and 13 bases from J, leaving 16 bases between. CDR3 sequence: CASSFYNRDHQFF. The DNA for the CDR3 is TGTGCCAGCAGCTTCTATAACCGGGACCATCAGTTCTTC. Supplemented by reference TRBV7-2 and TRBJ2-1, the full variable domain reads GAGVSQSPSNKVTEKGKDVELRCDPISGHTALYWYRQSLGQGLEFLIYFQGNSAPDKSGLPSDRFSAERTGGSVSTLTIQRTQQEDSAVYLCASSFYNRDHQFFGPGTRLTVL.

Note on this clonotype: It is unclear where the CDR3 begins or ends on the DNA, so no DNA is shown, and the CDR3 is as TCRdb lists it. The chain recombines TRBV11-2 with TRBJ2-5; no check of the table's D call, TRBD2, against the DNA was made. Germline V CDR1 and CDR2: SGHAT, FQNNGV. The CDR3 contains 14 residues when both ends are counted. The CDR3 here is CASSFAGGAETGYF.

The chain uses TRBV20-1 and TRBJ2-2; 7 bases fit TRBD1. V shed 0 bases and J 11 bases; nucleotides not matched to a gene: 21. Germline V gene lookup returns CDR1 DFQATT and CDR2 SNEGSKA (reference sequence). CDR3 length equals 18 residues. DNA of the CDR3: TGCAGTGCTAGAGAAGATACTTTCGGACAGGCCTTCGGCGGAGAGCTGTTTTTT. Its protein is CSAREDTFGQAFGGELFF.

The table lists this clonotype with a few counts. This clone may be a read error of a much larger clone one base away. The chain employs TRBV28 and TRBJ2-2, with 7 bases fitting TRBD1. The V segment lost 6 bases and the J segment 2 bases; nucleotides outside the gene matches: 6. This CDR3 has 15 residues. The germline V gene has CDR1 MDHEN and CDR2 SYDVKM. The CDR3 nucleotides are TGTGCCAGCAGCTCGGGACAGATCAACACCGGGGAGCTGTTTTTT. This translates into CASSSGQINTGELFF.

With respect to this clonotype: A junction end diverges from the germline sequence, so it may reflect a read error. The chain links TRBV28 to TRBJ2-1; D is tentatively TRBD1 or TRBD2 (7 bases each). The CDR3 runs to 15 residues. Germline values: CDR1 MDHEN, CDR2 SYDVKM. In nucleotides, the CDR3 is TGTGACAGCAGGGGGGGTAGCAGGAGTCTCAATGAGCAGTTCTTC. This encodes CDSRGGSRSLNEQFF.

The chain carries TRBV29-1 and TRBJ2-1, with 10 bases identical to TRBD2. The CDR3 runs 14 residues. With 7 bases clipped from V and 16 bases from J, the junction kept 19 bases outside the gene matches. CDR1 is SQVTM and CDR2 is ANQGSEA in the germline V gene. The CDR3 loop is CSAVLAGVFNEYFF. The CDR3 DNA follows: TGCAGCGCGGTTCTAGCGGGAGTTTTTAATGAATACTTCTTC.

About this clonotype itself: Germline and junction disagree at one end, which may indicate a read error. The chain joins TRBV6-1 to TRBJ2-7; no reliable D call. The CDR3 spans 15 residues. Germline V gene data show CDR1 as MNHNS and CDR2 as SASEGT. CDR3 DNA sequence: TGTGCCAGCAATGAAGAGTTAGCCCCTCACTACGAGCAGTATTTC. Translating gives CASNEELAPHYEQYF.

Notes on this clonotype: Because the CDR3 is missing its conserved closing phenylalanine or tryptophan, this is likely a read error. This rearrangement joins TRBV6-1 to TRBJ2-7; either TRBD1 or TRBD2 may fit D (5 bases each). The V end was cut by 4 bases, the J end by 5 bases, with 18 bases between. Germline V lookup: CDR1 MNHNS, CDR2 SASEGT. The CDR3 covers 15 residues. CDR3 amino acids: CASSARDPIHNEQYL. CDR3 in DNA: TGTGCCAGCAGTGCCCGGGACCCCATCCACAACGAGCAGTACCTC.

On this clonotype: One junction end disagrees with the germline gene, perhaps due to a read error. This chain links TRBV20-1 with TRBJ2-1; weak D call: TRBD1 (5 bases). Germline values: CDR1 DFQATT, CDR2 SNEGSKA (reference sequence). This CDR3 is 14 amino acids long. In DNA form, the CDR3 reads TGCTGTGCTAGAACGCCAGGGTCCTACAATGAGCAGTCCTTC. This gives the protein CCARTPGSYNEQSF.

To note about this clonotype: Because it lacks the conserved phenylalanine or tryptophan at the end, this CDR3 is likely a read error. The rearrangement uses TRBV12-3 or TRBV12-4 and TRBJ2-3, with D perhaps TRBD1 (5 bases). This CDR3 spans 15 amino acids. CDR3 in DNA: TGTGCCAGCAATTTAGAGACACTAAGCACAGGTACGCAGTATCTT. The encoded protein is CASNLETLSTGTQYL.

This chain's CDR3 is CSARSGSNSNVPQHF. CDR3 coding DNA: TGCAGTGCTAGAAGCGGCTCGAATAGCAATGTGCCCCAGCATTTT. This chain uses TRBV20-1 with TRBJ1-5; D is uncertain. Germline loops: CDR1 DFQATT, CDR2 SNEGSKA (reference sequence). V was shortened by 2 bases and J by 9 bases, with 20 bases between the two germline ends. The CDR3 consists of 15 residues.

Points on this clonotype: Mismatch with germline at one junction end may stem from a read error. The chain recombines TRBV20-1 with TRBJ2-1; no definite D call. The CDR3 covers 16 residues. Germline CDR1 and CDR2: DFQATT and SNEGSKA (reference sequence). For the CDR3, the DNA is TGCTGTGCTAGAGCTGCCCAGACCAGCTACTACAATGAGCAGTTCTTC. Translating it yields CCARAAQTSYYNEQFF.

The chain couples TRBV4-1 to TRBJ2-1, with TRBD2 matching over 14 bases. V lost 3 bases to trimming and J lost 8 bases; unmatched junction nucleotides: 9. This CDR3 has 17 residues. The germline CDR1 and CDR2 sequences are MGHRA and YSYEKL. CDR3 loop: CASSHDGTSGRRHEQFF. CDR3 DNA sequence: TGCGCCAGCAGCCATGACGGGACTAGCGGGAGAAGGCATGAGCAGTTCTTC.